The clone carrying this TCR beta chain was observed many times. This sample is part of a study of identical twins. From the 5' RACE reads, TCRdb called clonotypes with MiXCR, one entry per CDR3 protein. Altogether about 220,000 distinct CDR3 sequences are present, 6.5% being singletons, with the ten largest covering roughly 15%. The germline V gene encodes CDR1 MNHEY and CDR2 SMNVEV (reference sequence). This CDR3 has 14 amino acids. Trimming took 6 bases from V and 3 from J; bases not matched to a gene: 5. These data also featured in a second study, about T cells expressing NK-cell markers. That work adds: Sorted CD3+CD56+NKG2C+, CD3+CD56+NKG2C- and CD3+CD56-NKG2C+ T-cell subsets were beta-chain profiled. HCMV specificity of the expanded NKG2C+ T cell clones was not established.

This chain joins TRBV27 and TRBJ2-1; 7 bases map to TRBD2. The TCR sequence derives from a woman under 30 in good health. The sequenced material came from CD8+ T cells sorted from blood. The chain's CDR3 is CASSLGGVYNEQFF. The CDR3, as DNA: TGTGCCAGCAGCCTGGGGGGGGTCTACAATGAGCAGTTCTTC.